Below, 10 T cell receptor beta chains from the same sample are listed, as sequenced in a study of blood T cell repertoires in COVID-19 (dated by TCRdb to 2019 to 2021). The library relied on the immunoSEQ multiplex PCR assay. Not all clones reach the TCRdb copy of this immuneACCESS table, which keeps in-frame sequences only. Checked studies attribute under half of the gap to unresolved V genes and leave the rest unexplained. Across this sample there are over 85,000 clones, with approximately 68% seen only once. About 8.3% of the sample belongs to the ten largest clones. The source material was peripheral blood. Receptor source: a woman aged 60-70 years with acute or convalescent COVID-19.

CDR3 coding DNA: TGTGCCAGCAGTGCCGGACAGGGGCCCTACGAGCAGTACTTC. Residues: CASSAGQGPYEQYF. V is TRBV25-1 and J is TRBJ2-7, with TRBD1 matching 9 bases. Germline V CDR1 and CDR2: MGHDK, SYGVNS. Trimming at V came to 4 bases and at J to 2 bases, leaving 3 bases not matched to a gene. This CDR3 region has 14 residues.

The chain links TRBV19 to TRBJ2-3, with D possibly TRBD1 on 5 matching bases. From germline, CDR1 is LNHDA and CDR2 SQIVND (reference sequence). The CDR3 is made up of 13 amino acids. Trimming took off 6 bases at V and 5 bases at J, with 12 bases between the two ends. CDR3 amino acids: CASSDGQLDTQYF. CDR3 sequence (DNA): TGTGCCAGTAGCGACGGACAATTAGATACGCAGTATTTT.

This clone was seen a handful of times. The CDR3 loop is CASSRLSSGANVLTF. The CDR3, as DNA: TGTGCCAGCAGTAGACTCAGCTCTGGGGCCAACGTCCTGACTTTC. This sequence joins TRBV6-5 and TRBJ2-6; unclear D gene. V shed 5 bases and J shed 0 bases, with 8 bases lying between them. CDR1 is MNHEY, CDR2 SVGAGI, per germline. This CDR3 contains 15 residues.

V and J are TRBV6-4 and TRBJ2-1; 14 nucleotides agree with TRBD2. With 10 bases clipped from V and 5 bases from J, the junction kept 4 bases outside the gene matches. The CDR3 sequence is 14 residues long. The germline V gene encodes CDR1 MRHNA and CDR2 SNTAGT. Here the CDR3 reads CATGTSGSNNEQFF. CDR3 nucleotides: TGTGCCACCGGGACTAGCGGGAGTAACAATGAGCAGTTCTTC.

As DNA, the CDR3 is TGTGCCAGCAGTTTAGAGACAGGGAGAAACACTGAAGCTTTCTTT. Amino acid sequence: CASSLETGRNTEAFF. The chain combines TRBV27 with TRBJ1-1, with 7 bases aligning to TRBD1. Germline values: CDR1 MNHEY, CDR2 SMNVEV (reference sequence). V was clipped by 2 bases and J by 2 bases; unmatched bases: 5. The length of the CDR3 is 15 residues.

The chain couples TRBV19 to TRBJ1-2, with TRBD1 as a possible D gene (6 bases). V dropped 6 bases and J dropped 7 bases, with 15 bases sitting between them. This CDR3 contains 13 residues. In germline, CDR1 is LNHDA, CDR2 SQIVND (reference sequence). Written as DNA, the CDR3 is TGTGCCAGTAGGCACAGGGAAGGGGGTGGCTACACCTTC. It encodes CASRHREGGGYTF.

The chain is built from TRBV7-9 and TRBJ1-6; weak D call: TRBD1 (5 bases). Trimming removed 5 bases from V and 5 bases from J, with 13 bases in between. Germline V gene data show CDR1 as SEHNR and CDR2 as FQNEAQ (reference sequence). CDR3 length: 15 residues. CDR3 coding DNA: TGTGCCAGCAGCGTAACAGGATCAAATAATTCACCCCTCCACTTT. Translation gives CASSVTGSNNSPLHF.

The V and J genes are TRBV2 and TRBJ1-6; D gene unclear. With 6 bases removed from V and 9 bases from J, the gap between germline ends came to 12 bases. The CDR3 runs 13 residues. Per the germline V gene, CDR1 is SNHLY and CDR2 is FYNNEI. The CDR3 spells CASRDLGGSPLHF. The CDR3 DNA sequence: TGTGCCAGCAGGGACCTCGGAGGTTCACCCCTCCACTTT. Full variable domain (rest looked up from reference TRBV2 and TRBJ1-6): EPEVTQTPSHQVTQMGQEVILRCVPISNHLYFYWYRQILGQKVEFLVSFYNNEISEKSEIFDDQFSVERPDGSNFTLKIRSTKLEDSAMYFCASRDLGGSPLHFGNGTRLTVT.

The rearrangement joins TRBV25-1 to TRBJ1-2; TRBD1 aligns across 8 bases. The V gene end was trimmed by 8 bases and the J gene end by 2 bases; junction bases not matched to a gene: 7. CDR1 is MGHDK, CDR2 SYGVNS, per germline. The CDR3 sequence is 14 residues long. The CDR3 reads CASGLTGANYGYTF. The DNA for the CDR3 is TGTGCCAGCGGATTGACAGGGGCGAACTATGGCTACACCTTC.

V usage is TRBV7-2 and J usage is TRBJ1-4; D gene unclear. In germline, CDR1 is SGHTA, CDR2 FQGNSA. This CDR3 is 14 amino acids long. V was clipped by 4 bases and J by 0 bases, with 6 bases between them. The CDR3 here is CASSSVATNEKLFF. In DNA, the CDR3 is TGTGCCAGCAGCTCGGTTGCAACTAATGAAAAACTGTTTTTT.